This T cell receptor beta chain was sequenced for a study of blood T cell repertoires in COVID-19. Per the original methods: Researchers report that nucleated cell counts were estimated from reference gene primer amplification. Sequenced by immunoSEQ multiplex PCR; TCRdb stores in-frame clones only, minus some. V and J calls and clone size are copied from that table; D and trimming were computed from the DNA. This sample has tens of thousands of clones, with around 84% found just once. Looked up from germline, CDR1 is MNHEY and CDR2 is SMNVEV (reference sequence). Trimming cost V 2 bases and J 2 bases; bases outside gene matches: 11. The CDR3 has 17 residues.

This chain links TRBV27 with TRBJ2-7; 8 bases are a match to TRBD1. The sequencing input was peripheral blood. This receptor was identified in a man in his fifties or sixties with active COVID-19. CDR3 nucleotide sequence: TGTGCCAGCAGTTTACAGGGACAGGCCTCTCGCGCCTACGAGCAGTACTTC. It translates to CASSLQGQASRAYEQYF.